This T cell receptor beta chain was retrieved from a study of cytomegalovirus exposure and HLA in healthy donors. Across the whole study: Earlier findings included roughly 120 million unique TCR beta sequences obtained from 150 million to 200 million T cells.

In regard to this clone: Its matching antigen is unknown.

Study conclusions and caveats: Association with HLA alleles at 0.05 false discovery rate was found for some 18,000 TCR beta sequences in a later analysis. A link between a missense DCLRE1C variant and TCR beta V- and J-gene trimming emerged from a later analysis.

From germline, CDR1 is LNHNV and CDR2 YYDKDF (reference sequence). The CDR3 has 17 residues. Trimming cost V 4 bases and J 0 bases, with 18 bases left between them. PCR was performed using 60 Vbeta and 13 Jbeta primers. In the original workflow: In a later analysis, about 11 million of around 75 million unique beta chains occurred in at least two donors. The method was immunoSEQ multiplex PCR; TCRdb's version includes in-frame clones alone and lacks a portion of them. V and J calls and clone size are those listed in that table; D and trimming were worked out from the DNA. The data hold around 100,000 clones, with around 84% observed a single time.

The genes are TRBV15 and TRBJ2-5; a possible D gene is TRBD2 (5 bases). The origin of this receptor is a woman between 40 and 50 years old in good health and CMV-seropositive. Sequenced input: PBMCs. The CDR3 is CATSTAPTNRYQETQYF. CDR3 DNA: TGTGCCACCAGCACCGCCCCGACTAACCGATACCAAGAGACCCAGTACTTC.